The present T cell receptor (beta chain) was sequenced within a study of patients and donors after allogeneic stem cell transplantation. The CDR3 consists of 13 residues. Germline V gene sequence: CDR1 SGDLS, CDR2 YYNGEE. Trimming took 4 bases from V and 5 from J, leaving 11 bases between them. As to this clonotype: A read error is possible here, since a much larger clone lies one base away.

TCRdb passed the RT-PCR reads through MiXCR, listing each CDR3 protein once. The sample includes hundreds of thousands of distinct CDR3 sequences, roughly 17% seen only once; the top ten take over 6%. The receptor's source is a human donor who was either an allogeneic HSCT recipient or a stem cell or donor lymphocyte infusion donor (not recorded which). It is not recorded whose cells these are; they may come from a transplant donor. The gene calls are TRBV9 and TRBJ2-3, with D possibly called TRBD1 or TRBD2 (5 bases each). The sample consisted of blood, either unsorted or a sorted T cell fraction (not recorded which). The CDR3 loop is CASSLVGVDTQYF. CDR3 coding DNA: TGTGCCAGCAGCTTAGTGGGGGTAGATACGCAGTATTTT.